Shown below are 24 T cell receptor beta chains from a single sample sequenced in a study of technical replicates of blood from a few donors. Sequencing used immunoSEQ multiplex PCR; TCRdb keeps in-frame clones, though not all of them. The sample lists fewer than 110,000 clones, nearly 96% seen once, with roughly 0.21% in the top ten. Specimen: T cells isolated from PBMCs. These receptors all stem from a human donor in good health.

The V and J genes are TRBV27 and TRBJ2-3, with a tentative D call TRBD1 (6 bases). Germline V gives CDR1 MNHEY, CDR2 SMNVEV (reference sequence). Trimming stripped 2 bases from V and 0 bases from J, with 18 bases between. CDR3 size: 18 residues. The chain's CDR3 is CASSLNPGQPPSTDTQYF. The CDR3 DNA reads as TGTGCCAGCAGTTTAAACCCCGGACAGCCTCCCAGCACAGATACGCAGTATTTT.

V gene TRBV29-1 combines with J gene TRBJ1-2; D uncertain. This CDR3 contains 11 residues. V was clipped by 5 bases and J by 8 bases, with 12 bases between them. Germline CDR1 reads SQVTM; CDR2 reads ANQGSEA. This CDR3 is CSVSNREGYTF. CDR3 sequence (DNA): TGCAGCGTTTCAAATAGGGAGGGCTACACCTTC.

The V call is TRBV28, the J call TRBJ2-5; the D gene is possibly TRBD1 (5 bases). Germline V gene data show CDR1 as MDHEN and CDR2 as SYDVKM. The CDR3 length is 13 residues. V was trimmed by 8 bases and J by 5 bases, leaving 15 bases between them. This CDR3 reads CASLQGGQETQYF. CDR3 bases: TGTGCCAGCCTGCAGGGTGGCCAGGAGACCCAGTACTTC.

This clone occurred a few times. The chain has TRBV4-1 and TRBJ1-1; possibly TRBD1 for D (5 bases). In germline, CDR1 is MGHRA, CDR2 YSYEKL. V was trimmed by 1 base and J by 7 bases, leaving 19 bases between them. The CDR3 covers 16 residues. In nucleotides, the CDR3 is TGCGCCAGCAGCCAAGGTCCCCTGACAGTACAAAGTGAAGCTTTCTTT. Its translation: CASSQGPLTVQSEAFF.

The CDR3 coding sequence is TGTGCCAGCAGCTTAGGCCCGACTAGTGTGAGAAATGAGCAGTTCTTC. As protein: CASSLGPTSVRNEQFF. The gene calls are TRBV11-2 and TRBJ2-1; D may be TRBD2 (6 bases). Trimming cost V 1 base and J 7 bases, with 17 bases left between them. This CDR3 is 16 amino acids long. From germline, CDR1 is SGHAT and CDR2 FQNNGV.

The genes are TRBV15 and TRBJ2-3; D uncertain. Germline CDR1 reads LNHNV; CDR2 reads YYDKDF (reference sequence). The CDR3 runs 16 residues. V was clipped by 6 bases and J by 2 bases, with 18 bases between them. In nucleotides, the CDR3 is TGTGCCACCAGTCCGACTCCCTTAACCCCCACAGATACGCAGTATTTT. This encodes CATSPTPLTPTDTQYF.

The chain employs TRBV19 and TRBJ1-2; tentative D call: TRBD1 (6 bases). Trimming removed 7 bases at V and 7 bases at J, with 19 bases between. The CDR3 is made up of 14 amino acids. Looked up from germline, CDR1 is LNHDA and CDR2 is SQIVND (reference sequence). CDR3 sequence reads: CASIAGATGGGYTF. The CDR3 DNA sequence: TGTGCCAGTATCGCAGGGGCGACTGGGGGTGGCTACACCTTC.

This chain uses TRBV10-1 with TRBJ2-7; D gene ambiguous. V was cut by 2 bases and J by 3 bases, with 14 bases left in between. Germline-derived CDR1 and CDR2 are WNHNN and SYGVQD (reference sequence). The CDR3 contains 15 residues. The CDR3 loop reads CASSEGQNFDYEQYF. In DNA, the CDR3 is TGCGCCAGCAGTGAGGGGCAGAATTTCGACTACGAGCAGTACTTC.

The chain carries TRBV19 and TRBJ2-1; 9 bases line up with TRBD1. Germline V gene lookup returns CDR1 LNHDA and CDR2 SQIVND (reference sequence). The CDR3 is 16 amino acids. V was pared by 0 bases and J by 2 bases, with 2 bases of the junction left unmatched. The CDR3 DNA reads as TGTGCCAGTAGTATAGAACAGGGGGCGACCTACAATGAGCAGTTCTTC. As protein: CASSIEQGATYNEQFF.

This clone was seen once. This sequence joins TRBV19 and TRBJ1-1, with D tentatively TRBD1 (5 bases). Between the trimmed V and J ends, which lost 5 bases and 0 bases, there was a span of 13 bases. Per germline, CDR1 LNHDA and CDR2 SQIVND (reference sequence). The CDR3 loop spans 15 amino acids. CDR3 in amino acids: CASSSFDSLNTEAFF. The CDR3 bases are TGTGCCAGTAGTTCCTTCGACAGCTTGAACACTGAAGCTTTCTTT.

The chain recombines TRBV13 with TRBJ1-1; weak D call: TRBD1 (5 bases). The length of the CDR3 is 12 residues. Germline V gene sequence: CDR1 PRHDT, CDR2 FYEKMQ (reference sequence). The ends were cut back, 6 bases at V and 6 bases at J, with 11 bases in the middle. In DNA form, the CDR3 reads TGTGCCAGCAGTCGGACATTCCCTGAAGCTTTCTTT. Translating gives CASSRTFPEAFF.

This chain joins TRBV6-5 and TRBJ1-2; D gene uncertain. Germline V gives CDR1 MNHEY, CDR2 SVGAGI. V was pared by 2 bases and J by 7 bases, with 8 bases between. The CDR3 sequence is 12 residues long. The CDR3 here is CASSYGGSGYTF. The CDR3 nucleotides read TGTGCCAGCAGTTACGGCGGCAGTGGCTACACCTTC.

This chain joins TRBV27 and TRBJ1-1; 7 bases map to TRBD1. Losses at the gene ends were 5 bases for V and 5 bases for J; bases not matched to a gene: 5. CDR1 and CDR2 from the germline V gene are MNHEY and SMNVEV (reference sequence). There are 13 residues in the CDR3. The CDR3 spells CASSPRDSTEAFF. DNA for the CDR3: TGTGCCAGCAGTCCCCGGGACAGTACTGAAGCTTTCTTT.

CDR3 region: CASNIPTGGNADTQYF. The CDR3, as DNA: TGTGCCAGCAATATACCCACGGGAGGAAATGCAGATACGCAGTATTTT. The chain employs TRBV28 and TRBJ2-3; the match to TRBD2 covers 7 bases. The germline V gene has CDR1 MDHEN and CDR2 SYDVKM. V trimming: 7 bases; J trimming: 4 bases; junction bases outside the gene matches: 14. The CDR3 sequence is 16 residues long.

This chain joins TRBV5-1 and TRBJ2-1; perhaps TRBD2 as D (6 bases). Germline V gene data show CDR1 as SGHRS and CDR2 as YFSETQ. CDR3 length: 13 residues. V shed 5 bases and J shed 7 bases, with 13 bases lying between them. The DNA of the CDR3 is TGCGCCAGCAGGGTCGTAGCGGAAAATGAGCAGTTCTTC. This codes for CASRVVAENEQFF.

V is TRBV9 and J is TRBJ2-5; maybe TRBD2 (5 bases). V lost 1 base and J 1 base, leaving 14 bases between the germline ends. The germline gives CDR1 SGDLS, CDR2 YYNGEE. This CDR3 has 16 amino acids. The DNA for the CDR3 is TGTGCCAGCAGCGTATCGGCCTCGGGGTTCCAAGAGACCCAGTACTTC. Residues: CASSVSASGFQETQYF.

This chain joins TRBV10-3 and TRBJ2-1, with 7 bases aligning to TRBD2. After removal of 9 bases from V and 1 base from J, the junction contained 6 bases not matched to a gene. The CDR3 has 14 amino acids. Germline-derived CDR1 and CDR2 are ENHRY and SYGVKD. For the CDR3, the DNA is TGTGCCATTGACGGGGGAGGGTCCTACAATGAGCAGTTCTTC. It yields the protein CAIDGGGSYNEQFF.

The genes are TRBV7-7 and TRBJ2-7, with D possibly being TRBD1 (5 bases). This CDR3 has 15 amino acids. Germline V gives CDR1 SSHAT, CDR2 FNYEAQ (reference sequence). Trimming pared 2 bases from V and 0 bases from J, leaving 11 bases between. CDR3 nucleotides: TGTGCCAGCAGCTTATTCCAGGGAAGCTCCTACGAGCAGTACTTC. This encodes CASSLFQGSSYEQYF. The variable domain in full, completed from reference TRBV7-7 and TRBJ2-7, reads GAGVSQSPRYKVTKRGQDVTLRCDPISSHATLYWYQQALGQGPEFLTYFNYEAQPDKSGLPSDRFSAERPEGSISTLTIQRTEQRDSAMYRCASSLFQGSSYEQYFGPGTRLTVT.

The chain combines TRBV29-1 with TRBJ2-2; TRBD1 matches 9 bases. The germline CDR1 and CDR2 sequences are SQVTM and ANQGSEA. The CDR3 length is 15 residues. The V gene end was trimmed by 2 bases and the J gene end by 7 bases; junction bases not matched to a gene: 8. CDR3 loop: CSVESAGTGIGELFF. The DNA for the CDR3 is TGCAGCGTTGAATCTGCTGGGACAGGGATCGGGGAGCTGTTTTTT.

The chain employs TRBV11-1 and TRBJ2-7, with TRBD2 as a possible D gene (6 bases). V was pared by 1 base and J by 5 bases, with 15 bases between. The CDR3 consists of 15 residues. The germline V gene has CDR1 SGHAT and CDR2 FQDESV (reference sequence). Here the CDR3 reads CASSLGGTERHEQYF. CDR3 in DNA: TGTGCCAGCAGCTTAGGCGGGACGGAGCGGCACGAGCAGTACTTC.

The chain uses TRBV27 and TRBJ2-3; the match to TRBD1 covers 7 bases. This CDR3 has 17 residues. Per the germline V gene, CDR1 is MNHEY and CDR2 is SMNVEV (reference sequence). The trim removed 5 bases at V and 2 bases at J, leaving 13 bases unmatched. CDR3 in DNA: TGTGCCAGCAGTGAACTTTACCGGGACAGTGCCACAGATACGCAGTATTTT. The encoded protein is CASSELYRDSATDTQYF.

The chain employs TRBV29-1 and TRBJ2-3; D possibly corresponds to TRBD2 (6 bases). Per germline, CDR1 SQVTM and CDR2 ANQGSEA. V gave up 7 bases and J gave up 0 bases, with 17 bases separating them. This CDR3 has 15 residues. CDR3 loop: CSAQAGPPSTDTQYF. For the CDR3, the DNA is TGCAGCGCTCAAGCGGGCCCCCCTAGCACAGATACGCAGTATTTT.

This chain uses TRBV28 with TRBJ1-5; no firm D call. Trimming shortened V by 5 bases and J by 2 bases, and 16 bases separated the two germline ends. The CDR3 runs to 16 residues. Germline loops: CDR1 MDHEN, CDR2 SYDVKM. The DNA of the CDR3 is TGTGCCAGCAGTAACTGGGAGGGAACGGGCAATCAGCCCCAGCATTTT. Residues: CASSNWEGTGNQPQHF.

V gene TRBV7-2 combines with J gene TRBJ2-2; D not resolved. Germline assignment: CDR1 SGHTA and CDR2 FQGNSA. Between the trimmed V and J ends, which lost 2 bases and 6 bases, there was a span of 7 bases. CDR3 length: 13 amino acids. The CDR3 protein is CASSLMFAGELFF. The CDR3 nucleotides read TGTGCCAGCAGCTTAATGTTCGCCGGGGAGCTGTTTTTT.